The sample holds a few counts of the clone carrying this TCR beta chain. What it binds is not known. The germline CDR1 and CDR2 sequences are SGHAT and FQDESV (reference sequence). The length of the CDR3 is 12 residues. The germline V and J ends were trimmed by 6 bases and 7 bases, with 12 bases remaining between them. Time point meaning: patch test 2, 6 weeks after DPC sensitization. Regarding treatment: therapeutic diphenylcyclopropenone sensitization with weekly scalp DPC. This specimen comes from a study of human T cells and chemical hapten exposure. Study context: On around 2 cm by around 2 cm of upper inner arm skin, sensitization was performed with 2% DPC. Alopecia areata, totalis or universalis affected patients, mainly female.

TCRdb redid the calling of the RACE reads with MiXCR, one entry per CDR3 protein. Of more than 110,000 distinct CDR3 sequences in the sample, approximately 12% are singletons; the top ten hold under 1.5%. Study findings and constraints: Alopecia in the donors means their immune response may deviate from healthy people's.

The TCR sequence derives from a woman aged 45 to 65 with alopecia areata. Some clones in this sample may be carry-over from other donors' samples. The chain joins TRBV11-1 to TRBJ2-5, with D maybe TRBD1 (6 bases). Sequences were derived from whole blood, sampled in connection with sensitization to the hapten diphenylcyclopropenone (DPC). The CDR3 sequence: CASRAGDGTQYF. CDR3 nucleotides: TGTGCCAGCAGGGCAGGGGATGGGACCCAGTACTTC.